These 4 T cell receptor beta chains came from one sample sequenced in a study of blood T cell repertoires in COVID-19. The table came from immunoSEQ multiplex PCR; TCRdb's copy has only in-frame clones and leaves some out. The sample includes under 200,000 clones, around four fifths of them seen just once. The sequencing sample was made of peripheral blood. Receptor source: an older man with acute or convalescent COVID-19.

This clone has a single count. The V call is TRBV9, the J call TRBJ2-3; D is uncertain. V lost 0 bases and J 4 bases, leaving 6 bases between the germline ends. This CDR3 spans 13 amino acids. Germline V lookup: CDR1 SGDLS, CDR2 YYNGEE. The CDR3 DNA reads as TGTGCCAGCAGCGTAGTCCTAGCAGATACGCAGTATTTT. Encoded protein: CASSVVLADTQYF.

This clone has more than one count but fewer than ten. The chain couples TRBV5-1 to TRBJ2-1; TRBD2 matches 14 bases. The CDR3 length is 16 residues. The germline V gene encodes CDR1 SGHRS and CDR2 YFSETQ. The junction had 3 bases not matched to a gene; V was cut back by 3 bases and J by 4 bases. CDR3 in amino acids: CASSWGLAGDYNEQFF. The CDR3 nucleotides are TGCGCCAGCAGCTGGGGACTAGCGGGAGATTACAATGAGCAGTTCTTC.

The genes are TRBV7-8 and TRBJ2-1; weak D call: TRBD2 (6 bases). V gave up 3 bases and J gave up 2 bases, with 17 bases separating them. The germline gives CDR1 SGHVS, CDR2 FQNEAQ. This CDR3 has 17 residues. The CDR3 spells CASSFSAGELTYNEQFF. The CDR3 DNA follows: TGTGCCAGCAGCTTTTCAGCGGGCGAACTAACCTACAATGAGCAGTTCTTC.

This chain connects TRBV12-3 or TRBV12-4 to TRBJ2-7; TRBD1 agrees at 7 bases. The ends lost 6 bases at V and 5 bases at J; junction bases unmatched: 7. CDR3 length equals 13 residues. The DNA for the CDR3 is TGTGCCAGCAGGATACAGGGGAACCACGAGCAGTACTTC. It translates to CASRIQGNHEQYF.